The T cell receptor (beta chain) described here comes from a study of T cell responses to AZD1222 COVID-19 vaccine. Broader study findings: Nearly half of spike-specific TCRs reportedly target unmutated variant regions. Donors were chiefly white British, with a greater number of females, and clonal diversity was perhaps underestimated.

This clone has only one observation. Antigen specificity is unknown. Assay used: immunoSEQ multiplex PCR; TCRdb lists only in-frame clones, some missing. Found here are tens of thousands of clones, roughly 85% of them singletons; the top ten hold approximately 1.3%. The sequenced sample was peripheral blood, obtained 28 days after the second AZD1222 dose. The clonotype originates from an adult who received the AZD1222 COVID-19 vaccine.

This chain's CDR3 is CASSLAGPLETQYF. The DNA of the CDR3 is TGTGCCAGCAGCCTAGCCGGACCCTTAGAGACCCAGTACTTC. The genes are TRBV13 and TRBJ2-5; D may be TRBD2 (5 bases). The CDR3 sequence is 14 residues long. The germline CDR1 and CDR2 sequences are PRHDT and FYEKMQ (reference sequence). The V and J ends lost 5 bases and 4 bases respectively, with 14 bases between them.